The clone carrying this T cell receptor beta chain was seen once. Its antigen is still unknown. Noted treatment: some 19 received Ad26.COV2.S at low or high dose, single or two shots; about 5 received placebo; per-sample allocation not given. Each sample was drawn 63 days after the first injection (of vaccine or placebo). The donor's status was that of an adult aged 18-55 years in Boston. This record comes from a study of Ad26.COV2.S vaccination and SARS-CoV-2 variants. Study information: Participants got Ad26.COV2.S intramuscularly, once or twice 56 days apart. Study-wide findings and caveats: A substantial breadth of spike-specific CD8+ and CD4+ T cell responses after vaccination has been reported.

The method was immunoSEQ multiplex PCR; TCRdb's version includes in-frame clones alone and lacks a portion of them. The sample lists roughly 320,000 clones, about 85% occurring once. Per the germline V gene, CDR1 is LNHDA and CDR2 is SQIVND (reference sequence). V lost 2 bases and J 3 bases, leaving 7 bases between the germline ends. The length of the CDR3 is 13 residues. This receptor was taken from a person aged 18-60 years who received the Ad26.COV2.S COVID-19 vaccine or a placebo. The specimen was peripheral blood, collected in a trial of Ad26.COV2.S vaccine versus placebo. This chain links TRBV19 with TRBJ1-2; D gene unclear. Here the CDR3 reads CASSISMDYGYTF. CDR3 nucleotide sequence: TGTGCCAGTAGTATATCAATGGACTATGGCTACACCTTC. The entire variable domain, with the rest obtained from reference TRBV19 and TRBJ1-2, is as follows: DGGITQSPKYLFRKEGQNVTLSCEQNLNHDAMYWYRQDPGQGLRLIYYSQIVNDFQKGDIAEGYSVSREKKESFPLTVTSAQKNPTAFYLCASSISMDYGYTFGSGTRLTVV.